These 20 T cell receptor beta chains originate from one sample sequenced in a study of CD8+CD57+ T cells in acquired aplastic anemia. For CDR3 and TCR beta VDJ profiling, genomic DNA was the template used. TCRdb itself ran the reads through MiXCR, one entry per CDR3 protein. The sample has over 150,000 distinct CDR3 sequences; roughly half are singletons. Only patients with CD8+CD57+ cell expansion on flow cytometry were chosen for sequencing. Sequences were obtained from sorted CD4+, CD8+, or CD8+CD57+ T cells (not recorded which) from PBMCs. The origin of the receptors is a human donor with aplastic anemia.

The chain joins TRBV4-2 to TRBJ2-1, with TRBD1 identical over 10 bases. The V gene's germline CDR1 is LGHNA and CDR2 YNFKEQ. The CDR3 extends over 14 amino acids. V shed 4 bases and J 6 bases; nucleotides not matched to a gene: 3. Here the CDR3 reads CASSLRDRGNEQFF. As DNA, the CDR3 is TGTGCCAGCAGCCTACGGGACAGGGGCAATGAGCAGTTCTTC.

This chain uses TRBV19 with TRBJ1-2; D perhaps matches TRBD1 (6 bases). From germline, CDR1 is LNHDA and CDR2 SQIVND (reference sequence). Trimming took off 3 bases at V and 8 bases at J, with 19 bases between the two ends. This CDR3 is 15 amino acids long. As DNA, the CDR3 is TGTGCCAGTAGTATGGGATATGGGACACTCTCCGGCTACACCTTC. Encoded protein: CASSMGYGTLSGYTF.

The chain is built from TRBV6-5 and TRBJ2-7; TRBD1 matches 11 bases. The CDR3 is made up of 13 amino acids. V lost 0 bases and J lost 9; bases outside the gene matches: 1. Germline V gives CDR1 MNHEY, CDR2 SVGAGI. The CDR3 is CASSYSGQGAQYF. The CDR3 nucleotides read TGTGCCAGCAGTTACTCCGGACAGGGGGCGCAGTACTTC.

The chain couples TRBV2 to TRBJ1-6; TRBD1 is a possible D gene (6 bases). Germline V lookup: CDR1 SNHLY, CDR2 FYNNEI. Trimming took 9 bases from V and 4 from J, leaving 16 bases between them. The CDR3 has 15 amino acids. Here the CDR3 reads CARKNGGQYNSPLHF. The CDR3 DNA follows: TGTGCCAGGAAAAACGGTGGACAGTATAATTCACCCCTCCACTTT.

This clonotype was seen many times. The chain joins TRBV5-6 to TRBJ2-5, with a weak D call TRBD2 (6 bases). Germline loops: CDR1 SGHDT, CDR2 YYEEEE. Trimming took off 0 bases at V and 4 bases at J, with 7 bases between the two ends. This CDR3 comprises 13 residues. Here the CDR3 reads CASSLAGGETQYF. Here the CDR3 DNA reads TGTGCCAGCAGCTTGGCCGGGGGAGAGACCCAGTACTTC. The full variable domain, with the rest looked up from reference TRBV5-6 and TRBJ2-5, is DAGVTQSPTHLIKTRGQQVTLRCSPKSGHDTVSWYQQALGQGPQFIFQYYEEEERQRGNFPDRFSGHQFPNYSSELNVNALLLGDSALYLCASSLAGGETQYFGPGTRLLVL.

The chain carries TRBV19 and TRBJ2-7; 7 bases agree with TRBD1. This CDR3 has 14 residues. The junction had 7 bases not matched to a gene; V was cut back by 5 bases and J by 3 bases. Germline V gene sequence: CDR1 LNHDA, CDR2 SQIVND (reference sequence). The CDR3 sequence is CASSVPGQNYEQYF. As DNA, the CDR3 is TGTGCCAGTAGTGTACCGGGACAGAACTACGAGCAGTACTTC.

At least ten counts were recorded for this clonotype. The chain couples TRBV7-6 to TRBJ2-7, with 8 bases that match TRBD1. CDR3 length equals 15 residues. J lost 2 bases, V lost 5 bases, and 8 bases had no gene match. Germline V lookup: CDR1 SGHVS, CDR2 FNYEAQ. For the CDR3, the DNA is TGTGCCAGCAGCCTAGGGGGGACAGGAGCCTACGAGCAGTACTTC. It translates to CASSLGGTGAYEQYF.

This clonotype was picked up many times. CDR3 amino acids: CASSVETSSSHTQYF. The DNA of the CDR3 is TGTGCCAGCAGCGTGGAGACTAGCTCCAGTCATACGCAGTATTTT. V gene TRBV9 combines with J gene TRBJ2-3; 7 bases fit TRBD2. The CDR3 totals 15 residues. Germline lookup yields CDR1 SGDLS and CDR2 YYNGEE. The V and J ends lost 2 bases and 7 bases, in that order; junction bases with no gene match: 10.

The chain is built from TRBV27 and TRBJ2-3; the match to TRBD2 covers 12 bases. This CDR3 is built from 16 residues. With 4 bases clipped from V and 4 bases from J, the junction kept 6 bases outside the gene matches. CDR1 is MNHEY and CDR2 is SMNVEV in the germline V gene (reference sequence). CDR3 residues: CASSSTSGGPADTQYF. CDR3 DNA: TGTGCCAGCAGTTCGACTAGCGGGGGCCCCGCAGATACGCAGTATTTT.

This clonotype was recorded many times. The V gene is TRBV7-8, the J gene TRBJ2-1; 10 nucleotides agree with TRBD2. V shed 3 bases, J shed 7 bases, and the junction held 9 bases outside the gene matches. The germline gives CDR1 SGHVS, CDR2 FQNEAQ. CDR3 size: 16 residues. The CDR3 loop reads CASSFPFGTSDNEQFF. The CDR3 DNA is TGTGCCAGCAGCTTTCCTTTCGGGACTAGCGATAATGAGCAGTTCTTC.

The rearrangement joins TRBV9 to TRBJ1-6, with D tentatively TRBD1 (5 bases). Trimming shortened V by 0 bases and J by 14 bases, and 15 bases separated the two germline ends. Germline V gene data show CDR1 as SGDLS and CDR2 as YYNGEE. This CDR3 contains 14 residues. CDR3 loop: CASSVEGEGLTLHF. CDR3 nucleotides: TGTGCCAGCAGCGTAGAGGGCGAGGGGCTCACCCTCCACTTT.

CDR3 amino acids: CATSDPDRTTLDGYTF. As DNA, the CDR3 is TGTGCCACCAGTGACCCGGACCGCACAACACTGGATGGCTACACCTTC. The chain combines TRBV24-1 with TRBJ1-2; D unclear. The CDR3 is made up of 16 amino acids. Germline V gene lookup returns CDR1 KGHDR and CDR2 SFDVKD. Deletions cut 4 bases from V and 6 bases from J, with 20 bases between.

This clonotype was found once. The rearrangement links TRBV4-2 to TRBJ2-7; 10 bases fit TRBD1. CDR1 LGHNA and CDR2 YNFKEQ come from the germline V gene. The CDR3 spans 17 residues. V trimming: 3 bases; J trimming: 4 bases; junction bases outside the gene matches: 12. CDR3 region: CASSQGTGDAGGYEQYF. In nucleotides, the CDR3 is TGTGCCAGCAGCCAGGGGACAGGGGATGCCGGCGGGTACGAGCAGTACTTC.

This clonotype was detected ten times or more. This chain joins TRBV7-9 and TRBJ2-5, with D tentatively TRBD1 (7 bases). Trimming removed 2 bases from V and 5 bases from J, with 12 bases in between. The CDR3 is 14 amino acids. CDR1 and CDR2 (germline): SEHNR, FQNEAQ (reference sequence). The CDR3 coding sequence is TGTGCCAGCAGCTTATCGACAGGGAGGGAGACCCAGTACTTC. Amino acid sequence: CASSLSTGRETQYF.

With regard to this clonotype: A much bigger clone sits one base away, suggesting this may be a read error. CDR3 in DNA: TGTGCCATCAGTTACCAGGGACAGGGGGGGAACGAGCAGTACTTC. Residues: CAISYQGQGGNEQYF. The chain links TRBV10-3 to TRBJ2-7; 11 bases align to TRBD1. The CDR3 length is 15 residues. V trimming: 5 bases; J trimming: 5 bases; junction bases outside the gene matches: 8. CDR1 and CDR2 (germline): ENHRY, SYGVKD.

The rearrangement uses TRBV6-5 and TRBJ2-6; tentatively, D is TRBD1 (5 bases). This CDR3 region has 16 residues. The V end lost 2 bases, the J end lost 0 bases, and 8 bases lay between the germline ends. CDR1 and CDR2 (germline): MNHEY, SVGAGI. The chain's CDR3 is CASSYDRNSGANVLTF. The CDR3 DNA is TGTGCCAGCAGTTACGACAGAAACTCTGGGGCCAACGTCCTGACTTTC.

In this sample, this clonotype turned up a few times. This clone may be a read error of a much larger clone one base away. The chain couples TRBV5-6 to TRBJ2-7; D remains unclear. Germline lookup yields CDR1 SGHDT and CDR2 YYEEEE. CDR3 size: 13 residues. The CDR3, as DNA: TGTGCCAGCAGCTTGTCTTCTCGAACCGAGCAGTGCTTC. Its translation: CASSLSSRTEQCF.

V gene TRBV28 combines with J gene TRBJ2-1; no reliable D call. Trimming pared 3 bases from V and 8 bases from J, leaving 23 bases between. CDR3 length: 17 amino acids. Germline CDR1 and CDR2: MDHEN and SYDVKM. In DNA, the CDR3 is TGTGCCAGCAGTTTTGGGGTCAACGACCCGCAATGGGATGAGCAGTTCTTC. Translation gives CASSFGVNDPQWDEQFF.

DNA of the CDR3: TGTGCCAGCACCCGGGTTCGTCATGGGGAGCTGTTTTTT. Translation gives CASTRVRHGELFF. The chain joins TRBV2 to TRBJ2-2; D remains ambiguous. Trimming cost V 7 bases and J 8 bases, with 14 bases left between them. CDR3 length: 13 amino acids. CDR1 is SNHLY, CDR2 FYNNEI, per germline. Looking up the rest from reference TRBV2 and TRBJ2-2 gives the full variable domain: EPEVTQTPSHQVTQMGQEVILRCVPISNHLYFYWYRQILGQKVEFLVSFYNNEISEKSEIFDDQFSVERPDGSNFTLKIRSTKLEDSAMYFCASTRVRHGELFFGEGSRLTVL.

As concerns this clonotype: This may stem from a read error, because a much larger clone lies one nucleotide away. This chain links TRBV4-1 with TRBJ1-2; D is unresolved. Per germline, CDR1 MGHRA and CDR2 YSYEKL. Trimming stripped 4 bases from V and 7 bases from J, with 16 bases between. The CDR3 totals 14 residues. CDR3 bases: TGCGCCAGCAGCCGAGAGGTATACGTGCGTGGCTACACCTTC. Translation: CASSREVYVRGYTF.